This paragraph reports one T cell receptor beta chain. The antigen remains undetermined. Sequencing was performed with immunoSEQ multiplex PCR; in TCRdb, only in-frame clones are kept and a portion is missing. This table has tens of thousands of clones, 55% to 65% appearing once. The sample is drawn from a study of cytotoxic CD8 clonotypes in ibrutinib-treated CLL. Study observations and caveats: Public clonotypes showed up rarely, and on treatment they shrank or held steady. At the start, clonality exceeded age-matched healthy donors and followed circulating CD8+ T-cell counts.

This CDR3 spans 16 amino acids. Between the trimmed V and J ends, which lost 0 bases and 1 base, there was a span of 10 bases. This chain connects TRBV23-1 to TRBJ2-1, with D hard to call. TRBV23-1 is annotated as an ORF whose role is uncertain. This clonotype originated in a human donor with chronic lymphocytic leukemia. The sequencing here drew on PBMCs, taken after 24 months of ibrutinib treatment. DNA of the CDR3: TGCGCCAGCAGTCAATCACGGGCTAGTTCCTACAATGAGCAGTTCTTC. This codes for CASSQSRASSYNEQFF.